The 28 T cell receptor beta chains reported below all come from one sample, sequenced in a study of blood T cell repertoires in COVID-19. Libraries were prepared by immunoSEQ multiplex PCR; TCRdb keeps only in-frame clonotypes and omits some of them. The sample yields approximately 150,000 clones, roughly four fifths seen once. Sequenced sample: peripheral blood. Every receptor here comes from a human donor with acute or convalescent COVID-19. The donor label of this sample is uncertain.

This chain connects TRBV2 to TRBJ2-3; tentative D call: TRBD1 (6 bases). The CDR3 covers 15 residues. The germline V and J ends were trimmed by 6 bases and 2 bases, with 15 bases remaining between them. The germline CDR1 and CDR2 sequences are SNHLY and FYNNEI. CDR3 coding DNA: TGTGCCAGCAGCCTACAGGGTCCCCTCACAGATACGCAGTATTTT. Its protein is CASSLQGPLTDTQYF.

The chain uses TRBV6-2 or TRBV6-3 and TRBJ1-2; no clear D gene. Trimming removed 8 bases at V and 3 bases at J, with 19 bases between. This CDR3 comprises 15 residues. From germline, CDR1 is MNHEY and CDR2 SVGEGT. The CDR3 spells CASRPGPLRDYGYTF. As DNA, the CDR3 is TGTGCCAGCCGCCCGGGTCCTCTCCGGGACTATGGCTACACCTTC.

The chain couples TRBV5-1 to TRBJ2-5, with 7 bases identical to TRBD2. CDR3 length: 15 residues. Looked up from germline, CDR1 is SGHRS and CDR2 is YFSETQ. V lost 3 bases, J lost 4 bases, and 9 bases stayed unmatched. Here the CDR3 reads CASSSRAGDGETQYF. CDR3 nucleotide sequence: TGCGCCAGCAGCTCCCGGGCGGGGGACGGAGAGACCCAGTACTTC.

This rearrangement joins TRBV30 to TRBJ2-1; 9 nucleotides agree with TRBD1. The CDR3 has 11 residues. Germline CDR1 and CDR2: GTSNPN and SVGIG (reference sequence). The V and J ends lost 0 bases and 14 bases, in that order; junction bases with no gene match: 2. This CDR3 reads CAWSVRQGEFF. The CDR3 nucleotides read TGTGCCTGGAGTGTACGACAGGGGGAGTTCTTC.

This clone came up a few times. This sequence joins TRBV30 and TRBJ1-4; the D gene is possibly TRBD1 (5 bases). CDR3 length: 14 residues. Germline-derived CDR1 and CDR2 are GTSNPN and SVGIG (reference sequence). Between the trimmed V and J ends, which lost 3 bases and 8 bases, there was a span of 16 bases. CDR3 amino acids: CAWSRAGRGEKLFF. Here the CDR3 DNA reads TGTGCCTGGAGCAGGGCGGGGAGGGGAGAAAAACTGTTTTTT.

The chain has TRBV4-3 and TRBJ1-2, with D perhaps TRBD1 (5 bases). V was clipped by 0 bases and J by 5 bases, with 10 bases between them. This CDR3 comprises 14 residues. Germline CDR1 and CDR2: LGHNA and YSLEER. The CDR3: CASSQDKTVYGYTF. CDR3 DNA sequence: TGCGCCAGCAGCCAAGATAAGACAGTTTATGGCTACACCTTC.

About this clone: This clone may be a read error of a much larger clone one base away. The chain combines TRBV12-3 or TRBV12-4 with TRBJ2-7; D is possibly TRBD1 (5 bases). Trimming shortened V by 2 bases and J by 0 bases, and 5 bases separated the two germline ends. This CDR3 is 13 amino acids long. Here the CDR3 DNA reads TGTGCCAGCAGTTTACAGGGCTCCTACGAGCAGTACTTC. Its protein is CASSLQGSYEQYF.

V usage is TRBV9 and J usage is TRBJ2-7; D perhaps matches TRBD1 (6 bases). CDR1 and CDR2 (germline): SGDLS, YYNGEE. With 0 bases removed from V and 0 bases from J, the gap between germline ends came to 16 bases. The CDR3 totals 17 residues. The CDR3 coding sequence is TGTGCCAGCAGCGTAGGGCCAACAGGGCCTCTCTCCTACGAGCAGTACTTC. It encodes CASSVGPTGPLSYEQYF.

The chain combines TRBV18 with TRBJ1-3, with D maybe TRBD1 (6 bases). The CDR3 contains 13 residues. Trimming shortened V by 8 bases and J by 4 bases, and 12 bases separated the two germline ends. Germline CDR1 KGHSH, CDR2 LQKENI. The CDR3 nucleotides are TGTGCCAGCACACAAGGACAGGGAAACACCATATATTTT. Translation: CASTQGQGNTIYF.

The J gene is TRBJ1-3, the V gene TRBV6-5; D call uncertain. Germline V CDR1 and CDR2: MNHEY, SVGAGI. The length of the CDR3 is 15 residues. V gave up 0 bases and J gave up 6 bases, with 12 bases separating them. CDR3 amino acids: CASSYSKYGTNTIYF. CDR3 DNA sequence: TGTGCCAGCAGTTACTCGAAGTATGGCACAAACACCATATATTTT.

This rearrangement joins TRBV7-2 to TRBJ1-5; 8 bases map to TRBD1. Germline lookup yields CDR1 SGHTA and CDR2 FQGNSA. This CDR3 comprises 16 residues. V was clipped by 5 bases and J by 5 bases; unmatched bases: 11. CDR3 protein: CASSGQGGRIDQPQHF. The CDR3 DNA is TGTGCCAGCAGCGGACAGGGAGGCCGGATCGATCAGCCCCAGCATTTT. The variable domain in full, completed from reference TRBV7-2 and TRBJ1-5, reads GAGVSQSPSNKVTEKGKDVELRCDPISGHTALYWYRQSLGQGLEFLIYFQGNSAPDKSGLPSDRFSAERTGGSVSTLTIQRTQQEDSAVYLCASSGQGGRIDQPQHFGDGTRLSIL.

V and J are TRBV7-3 and TRBJ1-2; D perhaps matches TRBD1 (6 bases). This CDR3 is built from 15 residues. V was shortened by 5 bases and J by 0 bases, with 13 bases between the two germline ends. Germline values: CDR1 SGHTA, CDR2 FQGTGA. The CDR3 region is CASSPGSGANYGYTF. DNA for the CDR3: TGTGCCAGCAGCCCAGGGTCAGGGGCTAACTATGGCTACACCTTC.

The chain has TRBV10-3 and TRBJ1-4; D is perhaps TRBD1 (5 bases). There are 15 residues in the CDR3. CDR1 ENHRY and CDR2 SYGVKD come from the germline V gene. Trimming stripped 0 bases from V and 4 bases from J, with 9 bases between. In DNA, the CDR3 is TGTGCCATCAGTGAGTCGACAGAGATTAATGAAAAACTGTTTTTT. Translating gives CAISESTEINEKLFF.

The count of this clone is one. The genes are TRBV5-1 and TRBJ2-7; weak D call: TRBD1 (6 bases). CDR3 length: 15 residues. Germline CDR1 is SGHRS and CDR2 is YFSETQ. Trimming took 4 bases from V and 2 from J, leaving 16 bases between them. The CDR3 coding sequence is TGCGCCAGCAGCCACAGGGCCTCTCGCGCCTACGAGCAGTACTTC. It specifies CASSHRASRAYEQYF.

This chain uses TRBV30 with TRBJ1-3, with D perhaps TRBD1 (6 bases). This CDR3 has 13 residues. Germline CDR1 is GTSNPN and CDR2 is SVGIG (reference sequence). V was trimmed by 4 bases and J by 5 bases, leaving 12 bases between them. CDR3 in DNA: TGTGCCTGGAACCGGGACAATCGAAACACCATATATTTT. The encoded protein is CAWNRDNRNTIYF.

The rearrangement joins TRBV2 to TRBJ1-6; D is unclear. Between the trimmed V and J ends, which lost 4 bases and 7 bases, there was a span of 11 bases. Germline-derived CDR1 and CDR2 are SNHLY and FYNNEI. This CDR3 region has 14 residues. This chain's CDR3 is CASSGGRDNSPLHF. CDR3 DNA sequence: TGTGCCAGCAGTGGTGGGCGCGACAATTCACCCCTCCACTTT.

This clone came up a few times. CDR3 sequence: CASSALPTAYEQYF. In DNA form, the CDR3 reads TGTGCCAGCAGCGCCCTCCCGACTGCGTACGAGCAGTACTTC. The chain combines TRBV9 with TRBJ2-7; D remains unclear. The germline V gene has CDR1 SGDLS and CDR2 YYNGEE. CDR3 size: 14 residues. The germline V and J ends were trimmed by 3 bases and 4 bases, with 14 bases remaining between them.

This chain uses TRBV29-1 with TRBJ1-1; D may be TRBD1 (6 bases). CDR3 length equals 15 residues. V was shortened by 7 bases and J by 0 bases, with 18 bases between the two germline ends. CDR1 and CDR2 from the germline V gene are SQVTM and ANQGSEA. CDR3 DNA sequence: TGCAGCGCTCCGGCGGGGGGGCGGATGAACACTGAAGCTTTCTTT. Encoded protein: CSAPAGGRMNTEAFF.

The chain combines TRBV29-1 with TRBJ2-1; the D gene is possibly TRBD1 (7 bases). V lost 6 bases to trimming and J lost 6 bases, with 18 bases between them. The germline CDR1 and CDR2 sequences are SQVTM and ANQGSEA. This CDR3 has 14 amino acids. CDR3 protein: CSVTRSSGGNEQFF. CDR3 in DNA: TGCAGCGTGACTAGATCGTCAGGGGGCAATGAGCAGTTCTTC.

This clone was counted only a few times. V gene TRBV10-3 combines with J gene TRBJ1-2; no clear D gene. Deletions cut 2 bases from V and 8 bases from J, with 15 bases between. Per germline, CDR1 ENHRY and CDR2 SYGVKD. The CDR3 has 14 residues. CDR3 loop: CAISEKRSGYGYTF. The CDR3 coding sequence is TGTGCCATCAGTGAGAAGAGGAGTGGGTACGGCTACACCTTC.

The chain uses TRBV7-2 and TRBJ2-5; a weak D match, TRBD2 (5 bases). Per germline, CDR1 SGHTA and CDR2 FQGNSA. The CDR3 contains 16 residues. Trimming stripped 1 base from V and 4 bases from J, with 16 bases between. CDR3 protein: CASSLGQRNIGETQYF. For the CDR3, the DNA is TGTGCCAGCAGCTTAGGGCAGCGGAACATCGGAGAGACCCAGTACTTC.

The rearrangement uses TRBV3-1 (or the pseudogene TRBV3-2) and TRBJ2-7, with 9 bases lining up with TRBD1. Germline CDR1 LGHDT, CDR2 YNNKEL (reference sequence). Trimming took 6 bases from V and 7 from J; bases not matched to a gene: 7. The CDR3 is 13 amino acids. The CDR3 nucleotides read TGTGCCAGCAGACCGACAGGGGGAGGGGAGCAGTACTTC. Translated, it gives CASRPTGGGEQYF.

The chain joins TRBV3-1 (or the pseudogene TRBV3-2) to TRBJ2-3; D uncertain. CDR3 length: 13 amino acids. The germline V and J ends were trimmed by 0 bases and 6 bases, with 7 bases remaining between them. Germline CDR1 is LGHDT and CDR2 is YNNKEL (reference sequence). The chain's CDR3 is CASSQDSRDTQYF. CDR3 DNA sequence: TGTGCCAGCAGCCAAGATTCGCGGGATACGCAGTATTTT.

The chain recombines TRBV18 with TRBJ2-3, with 9 bases aligning to TRBD1. Germline-derived CDR1 and CDR2 are KGHSH and LQKENI. With V trimmed by 4 bases and J by 1 base, 0 bases remained unmatched. The CDR3 has 14 amino acids. CDR3: CASSRTGGTDTQYF. The CDR3 nucleotides are TGTGCCAGCTCACGGACAGGGGGCACAGATACGCAGTATTTT.

The genes are TRBV7-9 and TRBJ2-3, with 8 bases aligning to TRBD2. From germline, CDR1 is SEHNR and CDR2 FQNEAQ (reference sequence). The CDR3 contains 14 residues. J lost 2 bases, V lost 9 bases, and 7 bases had no gene match. In DNA form, the CDR3 reads TGTGCCAGGTCTGGCGGGGGGTCCACAGATACGCAGTATTTT. Translating it yields CARSGGGSTDTQYF. Together with reference TRBV7-9 and TRBJ2-3, the CDR3 gives the full variable domain: DTGVSQNPRHKITKRGQNVTFRCDPISEHNRLYWYRQTLGQGPEFLTYFQNEAQLEKSRLLSDRFSAERPKGSFSTLEIQRTEQGDSAMYLCARSGGGSTDTQYFGPGTRLTVL.

The chain recombines TRBV2 with TRBJ2-7, with a possible D match to TRBD2 (7 bases). Germline CDR1 reads SNHLY; CDR2 reads FYNNEI. The V end lost 2 bases, the J end lost 0 bases, and 14 bases lay between the germline ends. The CDR3 length is 16 residues. The CDR3 DNA reads as TGTGCCAGCAGTGAAAAAGGGCGGGGGCCCTCCTACGAGCAGTACTTC. Translated: CASSEKGRGPSYEQYF.

This chain's CDR3 is CASLAPGGQGAGGTDTQYF. The DNA for the CDR3 is TGTGCCAGTCTCGCTCCTGGGGGACAGGGGGCCGGTGGCACAGATACGCAGTATTTT. The chain joins TRBV19 to TRBJ2-3; 12 bases agree with TRBD1. The CDR3 is made up of 19 amino acids. Per germline, CDR1 LNHDA and CDR2 SQIVND (reference sequence). The ends lost 8 bases at V and 1 base at J; junction bases unmatched: 16.

The chain is built from TRBV3-1 (or the pseudogene TRBV3-2) and TRBJ2-7, with D perhaps TRBD2 (6 bases). V shed 0 bases and J shed 6 bases, with 15 bases lying between them. The CDR3 sequence is 15 residues long. CDR1 LGHDT and CDR2 YNNKEL come from the germline V gene (reference sequence). Here the CDR3 reads CASSQDGGAGSEQYF. The CDR3 DNA follows: TGTGCCAGCAGCCAAGATGGAGGCGCGGGGAGCGAGCAGTACTTC.